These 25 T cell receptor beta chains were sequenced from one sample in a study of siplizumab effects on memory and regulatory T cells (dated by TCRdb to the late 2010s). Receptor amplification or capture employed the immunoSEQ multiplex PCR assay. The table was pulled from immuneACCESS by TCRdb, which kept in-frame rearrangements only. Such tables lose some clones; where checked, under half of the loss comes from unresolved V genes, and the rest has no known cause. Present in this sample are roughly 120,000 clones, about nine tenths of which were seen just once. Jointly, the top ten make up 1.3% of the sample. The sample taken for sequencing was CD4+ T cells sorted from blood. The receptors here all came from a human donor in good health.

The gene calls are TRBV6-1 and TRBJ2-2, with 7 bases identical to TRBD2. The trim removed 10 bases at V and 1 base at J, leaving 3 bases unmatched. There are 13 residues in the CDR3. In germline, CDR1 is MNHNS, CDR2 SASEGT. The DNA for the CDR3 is TGTGCCACGAAGCGGGAGAACACCGGGGAGCTGTTTTTT. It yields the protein CATKRENTGELFF.

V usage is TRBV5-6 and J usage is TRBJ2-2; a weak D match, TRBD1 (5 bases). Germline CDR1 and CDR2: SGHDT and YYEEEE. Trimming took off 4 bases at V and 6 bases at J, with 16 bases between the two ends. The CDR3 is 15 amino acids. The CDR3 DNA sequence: TGTGCCAGCAGCACCGACAGTAATTGGGCCGGGGAGCTGTTTTTT. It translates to CASSTDSNWAGELFF.

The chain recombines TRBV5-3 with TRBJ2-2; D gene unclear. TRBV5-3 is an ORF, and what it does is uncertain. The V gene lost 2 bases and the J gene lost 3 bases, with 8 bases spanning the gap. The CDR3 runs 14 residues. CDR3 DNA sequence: TGTGCCAGAAGCTTTGACGGGTACACCGGGGAGCTGTTTTTT. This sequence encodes CARSFDGYTGELFF.

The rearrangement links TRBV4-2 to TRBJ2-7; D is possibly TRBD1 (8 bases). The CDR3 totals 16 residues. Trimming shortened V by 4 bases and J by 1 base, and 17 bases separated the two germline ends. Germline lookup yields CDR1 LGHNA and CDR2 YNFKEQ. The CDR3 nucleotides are TGTGCCAGCAGCCCGATCACAGGGGGGGGATCCTACGAGCAGTACTTC. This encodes CASSPITGGGSYEQYF.

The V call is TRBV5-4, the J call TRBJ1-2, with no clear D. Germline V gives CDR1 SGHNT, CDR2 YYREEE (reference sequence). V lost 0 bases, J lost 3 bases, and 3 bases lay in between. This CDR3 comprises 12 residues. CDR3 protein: CASSLDDYGYTF. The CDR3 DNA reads TGTGCCAGCAGCTTGGACGACTATGGCTACACCTTC.

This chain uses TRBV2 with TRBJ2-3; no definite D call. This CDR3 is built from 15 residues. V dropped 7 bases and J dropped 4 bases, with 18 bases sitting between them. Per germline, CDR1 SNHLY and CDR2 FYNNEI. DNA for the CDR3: TGTGCCAGCAAAAAAGGAGTTTCGGCTGCAGATACGCAGTATTTT. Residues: CASKKGVSAADTQYF.

The DNA of the CDR3 is TGTGCCAGTAGTATAGCGGGAGCGAGCAATGAGCAGTTCTTC. Residues: CASSIAGASNEQFF. V and J are TRBV19 and TRBJ2-1; D might be TRBD2 (6 bases). Trimming pared 1 base from V and 6 bases from J, leaving 10 bases between. This CDR3 is built from 14 residues. Germline CDR1 LNHDA, CDR2 SQIVND (reference sequence). Combining the CDR3 with reference TRBV19 and TRBJ2-1 gives the whole variable domain DGGITQSPKYLFRKEGQNVTLSCEQNLNHDAMYWYRQDPGQGLRLIYYSQIVNDFQKGDIAEGYSVSREKKESFPLTVTSAQKNPTAFYLCASSIAGASNEQFFGPGTRLTVL.

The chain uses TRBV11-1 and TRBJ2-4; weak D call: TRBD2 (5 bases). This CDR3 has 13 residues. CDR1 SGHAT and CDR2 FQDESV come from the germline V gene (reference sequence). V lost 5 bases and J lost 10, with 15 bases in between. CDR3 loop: CASSATSPGIQYF. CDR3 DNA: TGTGCCAGCAGCGCTACTAGTCCGGGGATTCAGTACTTC.

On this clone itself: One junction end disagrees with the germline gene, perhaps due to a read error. The CDR3: CASSIYNTEAFF. DNA of the CDR3: TGTGCCAGTAGTATCTACAACACCGAAGCTTTCTTT. This rearrangement joins TRBV19 to TRBJ1-1; D call uncertain. The CDR3 runs 12 residues. Germline V gene sequence: CDR1 LNHDA, CDR2 SQIVND (reference sequence).

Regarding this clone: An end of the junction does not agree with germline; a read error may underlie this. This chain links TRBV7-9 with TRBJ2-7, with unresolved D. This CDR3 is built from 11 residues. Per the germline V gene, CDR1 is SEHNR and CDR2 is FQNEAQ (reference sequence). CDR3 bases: TGTGCCAGCAGCTTTTTGGGCCAGGCCAGTTTC. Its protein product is CASSFLGQASF. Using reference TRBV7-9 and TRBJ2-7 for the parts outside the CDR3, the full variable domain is DTGVSQNPRHKITKRGQNVTFRCDPISEHNRLYWYRQTLGQGPEFLTYFQNEAQLEKSRLLSDRFSAERPKGSFSTLEIQRTEQGDSAMYLCASSFLGQASFGPGTRLTVT.

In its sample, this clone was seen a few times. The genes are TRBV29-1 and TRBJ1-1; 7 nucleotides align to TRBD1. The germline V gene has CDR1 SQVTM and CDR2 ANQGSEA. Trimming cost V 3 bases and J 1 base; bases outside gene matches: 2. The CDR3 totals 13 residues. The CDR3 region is CSVEGQQNTEAFF. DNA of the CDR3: TGCAGCGTTGAGGGACAGCAGAACACTGAAGCTTTCTTT. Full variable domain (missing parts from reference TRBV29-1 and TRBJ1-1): SAVISQKPSRDICQRGTSLTIQCQVDSQVTMMFWYRQQPGQSLTLIATANQGSEATYESGFVIDKFPISRPNLTFSTLTVSNMSPEDSSIYLCSVEGQQNTEAFFGQGTRLTVV.

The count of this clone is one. For the CDR3, the DNA is TGTGCCAGCAGCGCTACAGGGGGCTCTTTCAATGAGCAGTTCTTC. This codes for CASSATGGSFNEQFF. The rearrangement joins TRBV9 to TRBJ2-1, with 9 bases that match TRBD1. The CDR3 has 15 amino acids. J lost 6 bases, V lost 3 bases, and 7 bases had no gene match. CDR1 is SGDLS, CDR2 YYNGEE, per germline.

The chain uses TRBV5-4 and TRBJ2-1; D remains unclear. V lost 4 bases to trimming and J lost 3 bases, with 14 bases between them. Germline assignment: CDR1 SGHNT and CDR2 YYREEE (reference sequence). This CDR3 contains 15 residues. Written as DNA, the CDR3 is TGTGCCAGCAGCCTCTCCGCCCAGGACTACAATGAGCAGTTCTTC. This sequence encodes CASSLSAQDYNEQFF.

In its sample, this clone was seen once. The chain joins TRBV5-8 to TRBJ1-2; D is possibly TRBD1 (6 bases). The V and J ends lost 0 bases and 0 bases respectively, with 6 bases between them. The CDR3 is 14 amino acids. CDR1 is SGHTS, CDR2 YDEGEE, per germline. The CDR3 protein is CASSLEGANYGYTF. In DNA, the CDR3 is TGTGCCAGCAGCTTGGAGGGGGCTAACTATGGCTACACCTTC.

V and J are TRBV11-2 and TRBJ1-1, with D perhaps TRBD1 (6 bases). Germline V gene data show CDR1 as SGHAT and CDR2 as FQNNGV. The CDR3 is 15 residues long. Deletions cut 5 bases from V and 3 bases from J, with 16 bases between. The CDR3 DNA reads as TGTGCCAGCAGCCCACAGGGAACCCTCTACACTGAAGCTTTCTTT. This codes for CASSPQGTLYTEAFF.

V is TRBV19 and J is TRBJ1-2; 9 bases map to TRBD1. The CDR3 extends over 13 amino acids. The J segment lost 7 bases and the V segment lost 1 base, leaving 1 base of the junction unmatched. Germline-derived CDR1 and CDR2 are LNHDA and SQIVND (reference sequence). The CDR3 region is CASSIGQGVGYTF. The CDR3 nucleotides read TGTGCCAGTAGTATAGGACAGGGGGTTGGCTACACCTTC. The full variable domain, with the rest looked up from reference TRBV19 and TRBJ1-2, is DGGITQSPKYLFRKEGQNVTLSCEQNLNHDAMYWYRQDPGQGLRLIYYSQIVNDFQKGDIAEGYSVSREKKESFPLTVTSAQKNPTAFYLCASSIGQGVGYTFGSGTRLTVV.

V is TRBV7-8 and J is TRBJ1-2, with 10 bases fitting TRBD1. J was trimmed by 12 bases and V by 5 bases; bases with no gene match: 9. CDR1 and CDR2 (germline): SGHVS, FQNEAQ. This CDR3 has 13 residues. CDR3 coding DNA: TGTGCCAGCAGCCTAACGGGACAGGGGAACCACACCTTC. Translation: CASSLTGQGNHTF. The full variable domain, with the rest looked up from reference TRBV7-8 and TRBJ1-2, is GAGVSQSPRYKVAKRGQDVALRCDPISGHVSLFWYQQALGQGPEFLTYFQNEAQLDKSGLPSDRFFAERPEGSVSTLKIQRTQQEDSAVYLCASSLTGQGNHTFGSGTRLTVV.

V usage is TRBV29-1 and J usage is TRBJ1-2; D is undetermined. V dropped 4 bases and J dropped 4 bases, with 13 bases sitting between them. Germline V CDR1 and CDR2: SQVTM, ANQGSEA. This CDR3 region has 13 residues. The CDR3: CSVAADELYGYTF. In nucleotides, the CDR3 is TGCAGCGTTGCGGCTGATGAACTCTATGGCTACACCTTC. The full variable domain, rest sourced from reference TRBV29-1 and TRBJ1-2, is SAVISQKPSRDICQRGTSLTIQCQVDSQVTMMFWYRQQPGQSLTLIATANQGSEATYESGFVIDKFPISRPNLTFSTLTVSNMSPEDSSIYLCSVAADELYGYTFGSGTRLTVV.

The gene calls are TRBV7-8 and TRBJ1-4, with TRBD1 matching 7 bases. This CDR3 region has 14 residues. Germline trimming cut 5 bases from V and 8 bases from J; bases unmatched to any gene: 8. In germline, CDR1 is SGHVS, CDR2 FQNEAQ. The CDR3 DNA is TGTGCCAGCAGCCTTAACAGGGGCCGAGAAAAACTGTTTTTT. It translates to CASSLNRGREKLFF.

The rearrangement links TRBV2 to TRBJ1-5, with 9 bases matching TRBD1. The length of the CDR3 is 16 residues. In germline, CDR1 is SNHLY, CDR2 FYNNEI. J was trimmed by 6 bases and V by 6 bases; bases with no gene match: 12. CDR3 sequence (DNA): TGTGCCAGCAGGATAAACAGGGGGCGAGGGGGTCAGCCCCAGCATTTT. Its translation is CASRINRGRGGQPQHF.

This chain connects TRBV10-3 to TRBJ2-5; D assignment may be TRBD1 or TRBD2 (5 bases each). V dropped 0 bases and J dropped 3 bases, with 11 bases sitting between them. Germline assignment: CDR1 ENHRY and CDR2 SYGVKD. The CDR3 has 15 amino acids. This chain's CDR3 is CAISESRDQKETQYF. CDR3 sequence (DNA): TGTGCCATCAGTGAGTCCCGGGACCAGAAAGAGACCCAGTACTTC.

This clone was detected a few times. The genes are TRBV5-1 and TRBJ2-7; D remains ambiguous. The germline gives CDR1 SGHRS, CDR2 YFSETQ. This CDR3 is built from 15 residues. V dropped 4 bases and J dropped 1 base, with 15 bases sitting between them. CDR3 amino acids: CASSPNELRSYEQYF. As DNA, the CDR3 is TGCGCCAGCAGCCCTAATGAGCTTCGATCCTACGAGCAGTACTTC.

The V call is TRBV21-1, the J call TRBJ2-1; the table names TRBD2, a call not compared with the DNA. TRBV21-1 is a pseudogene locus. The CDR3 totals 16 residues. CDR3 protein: CASSKVGGRDYNEQFF. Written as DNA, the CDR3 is TGTGCCAGCAGCAAAGTCGGCGGGAGGGACTACAATGAGCAGTTCTTC.

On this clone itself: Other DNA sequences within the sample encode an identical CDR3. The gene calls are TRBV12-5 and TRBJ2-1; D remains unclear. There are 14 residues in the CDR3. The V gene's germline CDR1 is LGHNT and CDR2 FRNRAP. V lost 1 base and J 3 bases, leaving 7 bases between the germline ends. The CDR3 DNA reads TGTGCTAGTGGTTTGGCACAGATCTACAATGAGCAGTTCTTC. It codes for CASGLAQIYNEQFF.

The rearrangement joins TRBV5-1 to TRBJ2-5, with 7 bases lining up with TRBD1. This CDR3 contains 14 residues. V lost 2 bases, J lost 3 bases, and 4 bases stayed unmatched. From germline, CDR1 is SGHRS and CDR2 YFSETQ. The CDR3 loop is CASSLRTGEETQYF. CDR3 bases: TGCGCCAGCAGCTTAAGGACAGGAGAAGAGACCCAGTACTTC.